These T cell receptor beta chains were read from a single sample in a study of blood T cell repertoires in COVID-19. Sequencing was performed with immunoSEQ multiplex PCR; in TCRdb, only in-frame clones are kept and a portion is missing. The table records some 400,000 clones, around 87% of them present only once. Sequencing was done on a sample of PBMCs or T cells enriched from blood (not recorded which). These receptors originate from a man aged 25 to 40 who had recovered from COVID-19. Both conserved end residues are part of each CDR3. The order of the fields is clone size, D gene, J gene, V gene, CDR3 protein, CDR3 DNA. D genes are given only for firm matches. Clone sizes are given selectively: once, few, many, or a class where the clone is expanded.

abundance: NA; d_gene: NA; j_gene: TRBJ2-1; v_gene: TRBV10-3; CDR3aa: CAIRGSLAESSYNEQFF; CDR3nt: TGTGCCATCAGGGGGTCCTTAGCGGAGAGCTCCTACAATGAGCAGTTCTTC
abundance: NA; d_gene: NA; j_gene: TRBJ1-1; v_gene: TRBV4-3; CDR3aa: CASSQESMRVGSTEAFF; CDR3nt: TGCGCCAGCAGCCAAGAATCTATGAGGGTTGGGTCCACTGAAGCTTTCTTT
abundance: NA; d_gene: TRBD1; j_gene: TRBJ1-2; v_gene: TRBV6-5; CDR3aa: CASRAGTGVNYGYTF; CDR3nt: TGTGCCAGCAGGGCCGGGACAGGAGTTAACTATGGCTACACCTTC
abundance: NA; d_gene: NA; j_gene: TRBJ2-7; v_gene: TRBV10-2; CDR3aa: CASSEQGGEQYF; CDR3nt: TGCGCCAGCAGCGAGCAGGGAGGCGAGCAGTACTTC
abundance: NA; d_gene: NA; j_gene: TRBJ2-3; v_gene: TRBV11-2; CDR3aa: CASSYSGTDTQYF; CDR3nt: TGTGCCAGCAGTTATTCAGGCACAGATACGCAGTATTTT
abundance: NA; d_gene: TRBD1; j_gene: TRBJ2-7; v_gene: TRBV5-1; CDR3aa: CASTETRGRGEQYF; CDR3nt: TGCGCCAGCACGGAAACGAGGGGGCGCGGGGAGCAGTACTTC
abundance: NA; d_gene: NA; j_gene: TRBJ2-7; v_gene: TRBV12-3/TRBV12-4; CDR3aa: CASSFRGYEQYF; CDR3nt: TGTGCCAGCAGTTTTCGGGGATACGAGCAGTACTTC
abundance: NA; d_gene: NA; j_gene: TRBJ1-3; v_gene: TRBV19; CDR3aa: CASSPSDISGNTIYF; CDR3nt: TGTGCCAGTAGTCCGTCGGACATCTCTGGAAACACCATATATTTT
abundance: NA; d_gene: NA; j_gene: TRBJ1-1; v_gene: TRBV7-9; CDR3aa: CASSQRPVAAEAFF; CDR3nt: TGTGCCAGCAGCCAGCGACCGGTGGCAGCTGAAGCTTTCTTT
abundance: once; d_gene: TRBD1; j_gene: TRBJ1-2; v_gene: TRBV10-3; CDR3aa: CAISLGQGMNYGYTF; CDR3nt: TGTGCCATCAGTCTAGGACAGGGGATGAATTATGGCTACACCTTC
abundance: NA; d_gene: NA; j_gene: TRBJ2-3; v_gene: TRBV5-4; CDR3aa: CASTQRVAALTDTQYF; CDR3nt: TGTGCCAGCACCCAGAGGGTAGCGGCCCTCACAGATACGCAGTATTTT
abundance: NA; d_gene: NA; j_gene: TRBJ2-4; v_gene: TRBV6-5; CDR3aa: CASTTPQRAKNIQYF; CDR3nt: TGTGCCAGCACTACTCCCCAGAGGGCCAAAAACATTCAGTACTTC
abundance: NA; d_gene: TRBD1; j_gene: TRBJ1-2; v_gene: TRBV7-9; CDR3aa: CASSFRATGDGYTF; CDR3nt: TGTGCCAGCAGCTTTAGGGCGACAGGGGATGGCTACACCTTC
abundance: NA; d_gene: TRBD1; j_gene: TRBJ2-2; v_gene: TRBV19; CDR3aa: CASSIWDRNTGELFF; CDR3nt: TGTGCCAGTAGTATATGGGACAGAAACACCGGGGAGCTGTTTTTT
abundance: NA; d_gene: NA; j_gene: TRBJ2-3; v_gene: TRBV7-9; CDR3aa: CASSLANYVGHTDTQYF; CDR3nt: TGTGCCAGCAGCTTAGCGAATTATGTTGGCCATACAGATACGCAGTATTTT
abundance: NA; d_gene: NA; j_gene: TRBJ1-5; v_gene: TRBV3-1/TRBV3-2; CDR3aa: CAGSQDSGNQPQHF; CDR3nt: TGTGCCGGCAGCCAAGACAGTGGTAATCAGCCCCAGCATTTT
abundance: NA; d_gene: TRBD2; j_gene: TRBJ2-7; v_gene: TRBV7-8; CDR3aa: CASEQLAGGRYEQYF; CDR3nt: TGTGCCAGCGAGCAACTAGCGGGGGGCCGCTACGAGCAGTACTTC
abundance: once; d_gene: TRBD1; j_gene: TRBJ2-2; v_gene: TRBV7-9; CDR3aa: CASSTGVGTGELFF; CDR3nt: TGTGCCAGCAGCACAGGGGTGGGAACCGGGGAGCTGTTTTTT